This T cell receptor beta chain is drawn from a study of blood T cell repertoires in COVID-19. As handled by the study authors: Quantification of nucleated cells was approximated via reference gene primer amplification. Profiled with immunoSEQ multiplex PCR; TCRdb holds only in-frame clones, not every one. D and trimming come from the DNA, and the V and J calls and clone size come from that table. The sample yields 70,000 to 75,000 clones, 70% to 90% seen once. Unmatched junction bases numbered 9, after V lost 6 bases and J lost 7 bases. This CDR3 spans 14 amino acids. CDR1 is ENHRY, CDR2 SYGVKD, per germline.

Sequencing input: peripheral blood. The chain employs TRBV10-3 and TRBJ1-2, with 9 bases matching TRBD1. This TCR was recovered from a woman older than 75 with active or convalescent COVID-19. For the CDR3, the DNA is TGTGCCATCAGAGAACAGGGACAGGGAGGTGGCTACACCTTC. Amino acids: CAIREQGQGGGYTF.